Listed below are T cell receptor beta chains from one sample, sequenced in a study of technical replicates of blood from several donors. Repertoires were generated with immunoSEQ multiplex PCR, while TCRdb's copy carries only in-frame clones and drops some. The sample lists 66,000 or so clones; less than 98% were seen once. The sequenced sample consisted of T cells isolated from PBMCs. Receptor source: a human donor in good health. The CDR3 runs from the conserved cysteine through the conserved F or W. Each record gives: clone size, J gene, D gene, V gene, CDR3 protein, CDR3 DNA. A D gene is named only where the DNA matches it firmly. Clone size appears in some rows only: once, few, many, or a class for an expanded clone.

clone_size: once; j_call: TRBJ2-3; d_call: -; v_call: TRBV11-2; cdr3_aa: CASSSYSTDTQYF; cdr3_nt: TGTGCCAGCAGCTCCTATAGCACAGATACGCAGTATTTT
clone_size: -; j_call: TRBJ1-6; d_call: TRBD1; v_call: TRBV5-1; cdr3_aa: CASSLGTQGALFNSPLHF; cdr3_nt: TGCGCCAGCAGCTTGGGGACACAGGGGGCTCTTTTTAATTCACCCCTCCACTTT
clone_size: -; j_call: TRBJ1-4; d_call: -; v_call: TRBV4-2; cdr3_aa: CASSRGVAENEKLFF; cdr3_nt: TGTGCCAGCAGCCGGGGGGTGGCAGAGAATGAAAAACTGTTTTTT
clone_size: -; j_call: TRBJ2-1; d_call: -; v_call: TRBV6-1; cdr3_aa: CASRRGGRNEQFF; cdr3_nt: TGTGCCAGCAGGAGGGGGGGCCGCAATGAGCAGTTCTTC
clone_size: -; j_call: TRBJ2-7; d_call: TRBD1; v_call: TRBV5-1; cdr3_aa: CASSLGQGSYEQYF; cdr3_nt: TGCGCCAGCAGCTTGGGACAGGGGTCGTACGAGCAGTACTTC
clone_size: -; j_call: TRBJ2-7; d_call: TRBD1; v_call: TRBV28; cdr3_aa: CASSTGTVGPYEQYF; cdr3_nt: TGTGCCAGCAGTACTGGGACAGTGGGTCCCTACGAGCAGTACTTC
clone_size: once; j_call: TRBJ2-7; d_call: TRBD1; v_call: TRBV5-1; cdr3_aa: CASSLGDRVGEQYF; cdr3_nt: TGCGCCAGCAGCTTGGGGGACAGGGTCGGCGAGCAGTACTTC
clone_size: -; j_call: TRBJ1-6; d_call: -; v_call: TRBV6-5; cdr3_aa: CASRVQGAYSPLHF; cdr3_nt: TGTGCCAGTCGGGTACAGGGAGCTTATTCACCCCTCCACTTT
clone_size: -; j_call: TRBJ1-6; d_call: -; v_call: TRBV5-1; cdr3_aa: CASRGGAVNNSPLHF; cdr3_nt: TGCGCCAGCAGAGGGGGGGCGGTCAATAATTCACCCCTCCACTTT
clone_size: -; j_call: TRBJ2-3; d_call: TRBD2; v_call: TRBV12-5; cdr3_aa: CASVGTSVLTDTQYF; cdr3_nt: TGTGCTAGTGTTGGGACTAGCGTACTCACAGATACGCAGTATTTT
clone_size: once; j_call: TRBJ2-7; d_call: TRBD1; v_call: TRBV11-3; cdr3_aa: CASSPWASGQPHEQYF; cdr3_nt: TGTGCCAGCAGCCCCTGGGCTTCGGGACAGCCCCACGAGCAGTACTTC
clone_size: -; j_call: TRBJ1-2; d_call: TRBD1; v_call: TRBV9; cdr3_aa: CASSVAGTVSYGYTF; cdr3_nt: TGTGCCAGCAGCGTAGCTGGGACAGTGAGCTATGGCTACACCTTC
clone_size: -; j_call: TRBJ1-3; d_call: -; v_call: TRBV5-1; cdr3_aa: CASSLAPISGNTIYF; cdr3_nt: TGCGCCAGCAGCTTGGCCCCTATCTCTGGAAACACCATATATTTT
clone_size: -; j_call: TRBJ1-2; d_call: TRBD1; v_call: TRBV6-1; cdr3_aa: CASRTGDGYTF; cdr3_nt: TGTGCCAGCCGGACAGGAGATGGCTACACCTTC
clone_size: -; j_call: TRBJ1-3; d_call: TRBD1; v_call: TRBV18; cdr3_aa: CASSPPGQGAETGNTIYF; cdr3_nt: TGTGCCAGCTCACCACCGGGACAGGGGGCTGAAACTGGAAACACCATATATTTT
clone_size: -; j_call: TRBJ2-5; d_call: TRBD1; v_call: TRBV7-2; cdr3_aa: CASSSQTGWETQYF; cdr3_nt: TGTGCCAGCAGCTCCCAGACAGGGTGGGAGACCCAGTACTTC
clone_size: -; j_call: TRBJ2-7; d_call: TRBD2; v_call: TRBV18; cdr3_aa: CASSPPTSGRKGYEQYF; cdr3_nt: TGTGCCAGCTCACCACCCACGAGCGGGAGAAAGGGCTACGAGCAGTACTTC
clone_size: -; j_call: TRBJ2-1; d_call: TRBD1; v_call: TRBV30; cdr3_aa: CAWSQSQGNEQFF; cdr3_nt: TGTGCCTGGAGTCAATCACAGGGGAATGAGCAGTTCTTC
clone_size: once; j_call: TRBJ1-1; d_call: TRBD1; v_call: TRBV29-1; cdr3_aa: CSVPGQGMHTEAFF; cdr3_nt: TGCAGCGTTCCCGGACAGGGGATGCACACTGAAGCTTTCTTT
clone_size: -; j_call: TRBJ2-2; d_call: TRBD2; v_call: TRBV7-8; cdr3_aa: CASSWRETGELFF; cdr3_nt: TGTGCCAGCAGCTGGCGGGAGACCGGGGAGCTGTTTTTT
clone_size: -; j_call: TRBJ2-7; d_call: -; v_call: TRBV6-5; cdr3_aa: CASLSKEGRAWEQYF; cdr3_nt: TGTGCCAGCCTCTCCAAAGAGGGCCGGGCCTGGGAGCAGTACTTC
clone_size: -; j_call: TRBJ2-3; d_call: -; v_call: TRBV11-3; cdr3_aa: CASSLTGLTDTQYF; cdr3_nt: TGTGCCAGCAGCTTAACCGGACTCACAGATACGCAGTATTTT
clone_size: -; j_call: TRBJ2-1; d_call: -; v_call: TRBV10-1; cdr3_aa: CASSEVPGYEQFF; cdr3_nt: TGCGCCAGCAGTGAGGTTCCGGGGTATGAGCAGTTCTTC
clone_size: -; j_call: TRBJ2-5; d_call: -; v_call: TRBV5-1; cdr3_aa: CASSGVAQVQETQYF; cdr3_nt: TGCGCCAGCAGCGGGGTCGCACAGGTCCAAGAGACCCAGTACTTC
clone_size: -; j_call: TRBJ2-3; d_call: -; v_call: TRBV28; cdr3_aa: CASSFYSSTDTQYF; cdr3_nt: TGTGCCAGCAGTTTCTATTCTAGCACAGATACGCAGTATTTT
clone_size: once; j_call: TRBJ2-1; d_call: -; v_call: TRBV29-1; cdr3_aa: CSVEGGAESSYNEQFF; cdr3_nt: TGCAGCGTTGAAGGTGGGGCAGAGAGCTCCTACAATGAGCAGTTCTTC
clone_size: -; j_call: TRBJ1-2; d_call: TRBD1; v_call: TRBV5-4; cdr3_aa: CASSSDRVFGYTF; cdr3_nt: TGTGCCAGCAGCTCCGACAGGGTGTTTGGCTACACCTTC
clone_size: -; j_call: TRBJ1-1; d_call: -; v_call: TRBV9; cdr3_aa: CASSETPNTEAFF; cdr3_nt: TGTGCCAGCAGTGAGACACCGAACACTGAAGCTTTCTTT